Following are 19 T cell receptor beta chains from one sample sequenced in a study of blood T cell repertoires in COVID-19. Sequencing was performed with immunoSEQ multiplex PCR; in TCRdb, only in-frame clones are kept and a portion is missing. The data contain some 30,000 clones, around 90% of them singletons. The sample was peripheral blood. All receptors derive from a human donor in a cohort sampled during active COVID-19.

CDR3 protein: CASSPTGEGNYGYTF. The CDR3, as DNA: TGTGCCAGCAGCCCGACAGGGGAGGGGAACTATGGCTACACCTTC. J is TRBJ1-2 and V is TRBV3-1 (or the pseudogene TRBV3-2); 8 bases match TRBD1. Germline CDR1 is LGHDT and CDR2 is YNNKEL (reference sequence). The CDR3 has 15 amino acids. Trimming removed 4 bases from V and 2 bases from J; junction bases left unmatched: 6.

The V call is TRBV6-5, the J call TRBJ2-3; a possible D gene is TRBD2 (6 bases). The CDR3 is made up of 13 amino acids. Germline loops: CDR1 MNHEY, CDR2 SVGAGI. The ends were cut back, 6 bases at V and 4 bases at J, with 11 bases in the middle. The CDR3 DNA sequence: TGTGCCAGCAGGCGGACTATGTCAGATACGCAGTATTTT. This translates into CASRRTMSDTQYF.

The rearrangement joins TRBV27 to TRBJ1-2; the D gene is possibly TRBD1 (5 bases). The CDR3 is 14 residues long. Germline CDR1 and CDR2: MNHEY and SMNVEV (reference sequence). V lost 6 bases, J lost 0 bases, and 11 bases lay in between. CDR3 nucleotide sequence: TGTGCCAGCAGAGGGGCAGGAGCTAACTATGGCTACACCTTC. Protein: CASRGAGANYGYTF.

The V gene is TRBV30, the J gene TRBJ2-7, with 7 nucleotides matching TRBD1. CDR3 size: 14 residues. J was trimmed by 3 bases and V by 2 bases; bases with no gene match: 7. The V gene's germline CDR1 is GTSNPN and CDR2 SVGIG (reference sequence). The CDR3 loop is CAWSSGQENYEQYF. In DNA form, the CDR3 reads TGTGCCTGGAGTTCCGGACAGGAAAACTACGAGCAGTACTTC.

The chain carries TRBV19 and TRBJ2-7; a possible D gene is TRBD2 (7 bases). Trimming left V 7 bases short and J 2 bases short, with 21 bases between. This CDR3 contains 16 residues. The germline CDR1 and CDR2 sequences are LNHDA and SQIVND (reference sequence). Written as DNA, the CDR3 is TGTGCCAGTACCCCTCGAAGGCGGGGGCTAACCTACGAGCAGTACTTC. It translates to CASTPRRRGLTYEQYF.

This chain joins TRBV7-9 and TRBJ2-5, with TRBD1 identical over 10 bases. CDR1 and CDR2 from the germline V gene are SEHNR and FQNEAQ (reference sequence). The CDR3 totals 15 residues. Trimming at V came to 5 bases and at J to 1 base, leaving 4 bases not matched to a gene. The CDR3 DNA sequence: TGTGCCAGCAGCCCCGGGACAGGGGCCCAAGAGACCCAGTACTTC. This encodes CASSPGTGAQETQYF.

This chain links TRBV15 with TRBJ2-2; TRBD2 matches at 10 bases. J was trimmed by 5 bases and V by 2 bases; bases with no gene match: 5. Germline V lookup: CDR1 LNHNV, CDR2 YYDKDF (reference sequence). CDR3 length: 16 residues. The CDR3 DNA reads TGTGCCACCAGCAGAACAACTAGCGGGGCGACCGGGGAGCTGTTTTTT. Translation gives CATSRTTSGATGELFF.

Here the CDR3 reads CASKGSGRGRYEQYF. The CDR3 coding sequence is TGTGCCAGCAAGGGGTCGGGCAGGGGGCGGTACGAGCAGTACTTC. The V gene is TRBV6-6, the J gene TRBJ2-7; TRBD1 matches 8 bases. The CDR3 is 15 amino acids. V shed 7 bases, J shed 4 bases, and the junction held 12 bases outside the gene matches. CDR1 and CDR2 from the germline V gene are MNHNY and SVGAGI (reference sequence).

The chain carries TRBV7-3 and TRBJ2-2; TRBD2 aligns across 9 bases. With V trimmed by 5 bases and J by 7 bases, 8 bases remained unmatched. Germline V lookup: CDR1 SGHTA, CDR2 FQGTGA. The CDR3 contains 15 residues. Written as DNA, the CDR3 is TGTGCCAGCAGCGCCGCGGGGGGGCCCGGCGGGGAGCTGTTTTTT. Its translation: CASSAAGGPGGELFF.

The V call is TRBV3-1 (or the pseudogene TRBV3-2), the J call TRBJ1-6, with D unresolved. CDR3 length: 14 residues. Germline lookup yields CDR1 LGHDT and CDR2 YNNKEL (reference sequence). Trimming stripped 7 bases from V and 0 bases from J, with 7 bases between. The CDR3 spells CASNSISYNSPLHF. The CDR3 DNA reads as TGTGCCAGCAACAGTATCTCCTATAATTCACCCCTCCACTTT.

V gene TRBV15 combines with J gene TRBJ2-1; 8 nucleotides agree with TRBD2. Germline V gene data show CDR1 as LNHNV and CDR2 as YYDKDF (reference sequence). CDR3 length: 17 amino acids. The junction had 4 bases not matched to a gene; V was cut back by 0 bases and J by 0 bases. CDR3 protein: CATSRDLGGASYNEQFF. CDR3 nucleotides: TGTGCCACCAGCAGAGATCTCGGGGGGGCCTCCTACAATGAGCAGTTCTTC.

This clone was detected only once. The rearrangement links TRBV2 to TRBJ1-4; D possibly corresponds to TRBD1 (6 bases). Germline CDR1 reads SNHLY; CDR2 reads FYNNEI. V was clipped by 7 bases and J by 5 bases, with 11 bases between them. The CDR3 loop spans 13 amino acids. The chain's CDR3 is CASNQGPNEKLFF. The DNA of the CDR3 is TGTGCCAGCAATCAGGGGCCGAATGAAAAACTGTTTTTT.

CDR3 DNA sequence: TGTGCCAGCAGTGAGTCGACAGGGTTTGAGCGTGGCTACACCTTC. Translated: CASSESTGFERGYTF. The chain combines TRBV6-1 with TRBJ1-2; 7 bases align to TRBD1. Trimming took 3 bases from V and 7 from J; bases not matched to a gene: 11. The CDR3 is 15 residues long. Germline assignment: CDR1 MNHNS and CDR2 SASEGT.

The chain employs TRBV5-5 and TRBJ2-6, with D tentatively TRBD2 (5 bases). Germline loops: CDR1 SGHKS, CDR2 YYEKEE (reference sequence). This CDR3 is built from 14 residues. The V end was cut by 5 bases, the J end by 4 bases, with 10 bases between. The CDR3 region is CASRLSGGANVLTF. The CDR3 region has the DNA TGTGCCAGCAGACTAAGCGGCGGGGCCAACGTCCTGACTTTC. Together with reference TRBV5-5 and TRBJ2-6, the CDR3 gives the full variable domain: DAGVTQSPTHLIKTRGQQVTLRCSPISGHKSVSWYQQVLGQGPQFIFQYYEKEERGRGNFPDRFSARQFPNYSSELNVNALLLGDSALYLCASRLSGGANVLTFGAGSRLTVL.

The chain uses TRBV3-1 (or the pseudogene TRBV3-2) and TRBJ1-2; D remains unclear. This CDR3 is built from 16 residues. Trimming took off 1 base at V and 8 bases at J, with 20 bases between the two ends. The V gene's germline CDR1 is LGHDT and CDR2 YNNKEL (reference sequence). Here the CDR3 DNA reads TGTGCCAGCAGCCAAGGTTTCGGCGGCGTGCCCCAAGGCTACACCTTC. Its translation is CASSQGFGGVPQGYTF.

This clone was detected a few times. This chain links TRBV2 with TRBJ1-5; no reliable D call. Looked up from germline, CDR1 is SNHLY and CDR2 is FYNNEI. Trimming took off 3 bases at V and 4 bases at J, with 4 bases between the two ends. CDR3 length: 12 residues. The CDR3 loop reads CASSETNQPQHF. The CDR3 DNA reads as TGTGCCAGCAGTGAGACAAATCAGCCCCAGCATTTT.

This rearrangement joins TRBV6-1 to TRBJ2-7, with D hard to call. V lost 3 bases to trimming and J lost 2 bases, with 11 bases between them. The germline V gene encodes CDR1 MNHNS and CDR2 SASEGT. The CDR3 covers 14 residues. The CDR3 nucleotides are TGTGCCAGCAGTGAGAGGAGTTCCCCCTACGAGCAGTACTTC. Protein: CASSERSSPYEQYF.

The CDR3 protein is CASSIEAGKMNTEAFF. Here the CDR3 DNA reads TGTGCCAGTAGTATAGAGGCCGGGAAGATGAACACTGAAGCTTTCTTT. The chain links TRBV19 to TRBJ1-1; no reliable D call. V was trimmed by 0 bases and J by 0 bases, leaving 11 bases between them. The CDR3 runs to 16 residues. Germline assignment: CDR1 LNHDA and CDR2 SQIVND (reference sequence).

V is TRBV11-2 and J is TRBJ2-5, with 8 bases aligning to TRBD1. The J segment lost 1 base and the V segment lost 5 bases, leaving 3 bases of the junction unmatched. Germline loops: CDR1 SGHAT, CDR2 FQNNGV. CDR3 length: 14 amino acids. CDR3 coding DNA: TGTGCCAGCAGCCCTACAGGGGGCCAAGAGACCCAGTACTTC. Translation gives CASSPTGGQETQYF. Full variable domain (missing parts from reference TRBV11-2 and TRBJ2-5): EAGVAQSPRYKIIEKRQSVAFWCNPISGHATLYWYQQILGQGPKLLIQFQNNGVVDDSQLPKDRFSAERLKGVDSTLKIQPAKLEDSAVYLCASSPTGGQETQYFGPGTRLLVL.